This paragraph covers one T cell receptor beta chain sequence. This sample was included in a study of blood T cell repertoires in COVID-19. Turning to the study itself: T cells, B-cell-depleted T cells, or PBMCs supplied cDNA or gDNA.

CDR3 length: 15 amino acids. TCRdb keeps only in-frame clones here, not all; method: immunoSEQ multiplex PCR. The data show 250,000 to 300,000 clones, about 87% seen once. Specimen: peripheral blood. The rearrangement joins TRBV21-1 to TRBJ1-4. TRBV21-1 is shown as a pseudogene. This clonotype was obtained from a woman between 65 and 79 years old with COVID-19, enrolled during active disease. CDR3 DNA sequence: TGTGCCAGCAGCAAATTTCGGGTTCACGTTGAAAAACTGTTTTTT. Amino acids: CASSKFRVHVEKLFF.